The entry below describes one T cell receptor beta chain. This record comes from a study of blood T cell repertoires in COVID-19. Study as a whole: Collection of acute and convalescent COVID-19 samples took place in the United States, Italy and Spain.

In the original processing: Researchers report that nucleated cell counts were estimated from reference gene primer amplification. Clones were read by immunoSEQ multiplex PCR, and TCRdb kept only the in-frame ones, dropping some. V and J calls plus clone size are reproduced from that table; the DNA served to infer D and trimming. The sample has about 200,000 clones, about 77% seen once; the top ten hold under 3.5%. CDR3 size: 16 residues. CDR1 is LNHDA, CDR2 SQIVND, per germline (reference sequence). J was trimmed by 1 base and V by 3 bases; bases with no gene match: 1. Sequenced input: peripheral blood. This rearrangement joins TRBV19 to TRBJ2-1, with 12 positions matching TRBD2. This receptor was taken from a woman older than 75 with active or convalescent COVID-19. The CDR3 is CASSITSGGSYNEQFF. CDR3 bases: TGTGCCAGTAGTATCACTAGCGGGGGGTCCTACAATGAGCAGTTCTTC. Full variable domain (remainder filled in from reference TRBV19 and TRBJ2-1): DGGITQSPKYLFRKEGQNVTLSCEQNLNHDAMYWYRQDPGQGLRLIYYSQIVNDFQKGDIAEGYSVSREKKESFPLTVTSAQKNPTAFYLCASSITSGGSYNEQFFGPGTRLTVL.